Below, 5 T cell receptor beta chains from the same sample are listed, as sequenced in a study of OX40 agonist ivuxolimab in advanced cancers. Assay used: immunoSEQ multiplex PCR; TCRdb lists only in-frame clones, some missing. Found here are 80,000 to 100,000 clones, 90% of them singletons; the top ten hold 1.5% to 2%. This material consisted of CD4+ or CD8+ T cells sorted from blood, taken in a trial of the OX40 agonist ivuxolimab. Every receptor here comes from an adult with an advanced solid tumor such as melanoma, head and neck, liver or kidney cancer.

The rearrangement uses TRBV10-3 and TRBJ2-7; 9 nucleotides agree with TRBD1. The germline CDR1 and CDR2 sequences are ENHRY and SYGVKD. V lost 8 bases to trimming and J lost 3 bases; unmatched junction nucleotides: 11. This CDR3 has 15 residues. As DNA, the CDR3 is TGTGCCATCCGAGAAACCGGGACAGGGATCTACGAGCAGTACTTC. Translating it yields CAIRETGTGIYEQYF.

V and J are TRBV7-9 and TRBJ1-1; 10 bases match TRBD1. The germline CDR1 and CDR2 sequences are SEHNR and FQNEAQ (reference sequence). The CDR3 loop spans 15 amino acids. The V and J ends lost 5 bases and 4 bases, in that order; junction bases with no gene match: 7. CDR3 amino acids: CASSHGTGVSTEAFF. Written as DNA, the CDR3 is TGTGCCAGCAGCCACGGGACAGGGGTTAGCACTGAAGCTTTCTTT.

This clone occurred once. The CDR3 sequence: CASSLEGGPFSNQPQHF. Here the CDR3 DNA reads TGTGCCAGCAGCTTAGAAGGGGGGCCCTTTAGCAATCAGCCCCAGCATTTT. The chain recombines TRBV7-8 with TRBJ1-5; possibly TRBD1 for D (6 bases). Germline CDR1 reads SGHVS; CDR2 reads FQNEAQ. The CDR3 runs to 17 residues. V gave up 1 base and J gave up 0 bases, with 13 bases separating them. The full variable domain, rest sourced from reference TRBV7-8 and TRBJ1-5, is GAGVSQSPRYKVAKRGQDVALRCDPISGHVSLFWYQQALGQGPEFLTYFQNEAQLDKSGLPSDRFFAERPEGSVSTLKIQRTQQEDSAVYLCASSLEGGPFSNQPQHFGDGTRLSIL.

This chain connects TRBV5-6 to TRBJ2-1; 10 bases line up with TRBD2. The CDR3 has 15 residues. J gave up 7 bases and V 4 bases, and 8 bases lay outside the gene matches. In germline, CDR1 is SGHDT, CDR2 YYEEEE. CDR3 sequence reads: CASSLLAGVVNEQFF. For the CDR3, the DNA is TGTGCCAGCAGCCTTCTAGCGGGAGTTGTAAATGAGCAGTTCTTC.

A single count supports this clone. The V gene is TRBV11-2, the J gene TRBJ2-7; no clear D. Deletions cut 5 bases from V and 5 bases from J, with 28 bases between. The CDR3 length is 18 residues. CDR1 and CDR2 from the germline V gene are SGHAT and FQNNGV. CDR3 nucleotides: TGTGCCAGCAGCCGCGGTTTGTGGCTTATGTCTGGGTTGGACGAGCAGTACTTC. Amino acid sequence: CASSRGLWLMSGLDEQYF.